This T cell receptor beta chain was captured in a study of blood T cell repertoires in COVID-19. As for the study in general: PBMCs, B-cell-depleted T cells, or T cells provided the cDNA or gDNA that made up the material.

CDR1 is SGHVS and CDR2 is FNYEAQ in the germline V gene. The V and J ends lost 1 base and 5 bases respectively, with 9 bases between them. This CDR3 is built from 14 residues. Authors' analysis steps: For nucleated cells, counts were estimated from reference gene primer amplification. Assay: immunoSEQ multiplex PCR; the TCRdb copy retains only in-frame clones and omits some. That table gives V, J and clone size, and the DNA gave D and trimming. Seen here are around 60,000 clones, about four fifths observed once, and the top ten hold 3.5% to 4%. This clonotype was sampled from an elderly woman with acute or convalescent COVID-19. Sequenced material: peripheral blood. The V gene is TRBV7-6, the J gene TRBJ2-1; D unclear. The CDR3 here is CASSLEFRNNEQFF. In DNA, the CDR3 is TGTGCCAGCAGCTTAGAATTCAGGAACAATGAGCAGTTCTTC.